This T cell receptor beta chain was identified during a study of blood T cells in healthy people across ages. No fewer than 7 million PBMCs went into each sample. With a J-beta primer mix and a sample-barcoded 5' primer, a second PCR ran roughly 6 to 12 cycles. TCRdb called the 5' RACE reads again in MiXCR, with one record for every CDR3 protein. The sample records around 800,000 distinct CDR3 sequences, around 68% being singletons. The CDR3 covers 16 residues. Between the trimmed V and J ends, which lost 1 base and 6 bases, there was a span of 13 bases. The germline V gene has CDR1 SGHTA and CDR2 FQGNSA.

The rearrangement links TRBV7-2 to TRBJ1-6; a possible D gene is TRBD1 (6 bases). The receptor was isolated from a man aged 30-40 years in good health. The material sequenced was blood. The chain's CDR3 is CASSLVGTRSNSPLHF. CDR3 nucleotide sequence: TGTGCCAGCAGCTTAGTTGGGACAAGAAGTAATTCACCCCTCCACTTT.